These 8 T cell receptor beta chains originate from one sample sequenced in a study of shared clonotypes between healthy human individuals. Naive CD8 cells, CD45RO-negative and positively selected for CCR7, excluded terminally differentiated effector memory CD45RA+ cells. Measured with immunoSEQ multiplex PCR; TCRdb has only the in-frame clones, and not every one. The sample gives under 2,000,000 clones, approximately 95% of which show up once; roughly 1% is in the top ten. Sequenced: naive CD8+ T cells sorted from blood. All receptors come from a man aged 18-30 years in good health.

The chain carries TRBV6-1 and TRBJ1-5; tentative D call: TRBD1 (6 bases). Trimming pared 4 bases from V and 4 bases from J, leaving 14 bases between. The V gene's germline CDR1 is MNHNS and CDR2 SASEGT. This CDR3 contains 15 residues. CDR3 DNA sequence: TGTGCCAGCAGTGGGCGGACAGTAGAGAATCAGCCCCAGCATTTT. Translated: CASSGRTVENQPQHF.

This chain links TRBV19 with TRBJ2-3, with TRBD1 as a possible D gene (5 bases). This CDR3 contains 19 residues. Trimming removed 4 bases at V and 0 bases at J, with 23 bases between. Per the germline V gene, CDR1 is LNHDA and CDR2 is SQIVND (reference sequence). CDR3 nucleotides: TGTGCCAGTAGTACGCCGACCCTCACAGGAAAACTAAGCACAGATACGCAGTATTTT. This codes for CASSTPTLTGKLSTDTQYF.

The sample holds one count of this clone. Other DNA sequences within the sample encode an identical CDR3. The chain employs TRBV5-6 and TRBJ2-7; TRBD1 is a possible D gene (6 bases). Germline V gene lookup returns CDR1 SGHDT and CDR2 YYEEEE. Trimming left V 4 bases short and J 4 bases short, with 9 bases between. This CDR3 spans 12 amino acids. In nucleotides, the CDR3 is TGTGCCAGCAGCGGGGGCGGATACGAGCAGTACTTC. Its translation is CASSGGGYEQYF.

The chain employs TRBV19 and TRBJ2-7; TRBD1 matches at 10 bases. Losses at the gene ends were 5 bases for V and 0 bases for J; bases not matched to a gene: 4. The CDR3 totals 15 residues. Germline V lookup: CDR1 LNHDA, CDR2 SQIVND (reference sequence). The CDR3 reads CASSPGQGPSYEQYF. The CDR3 DNA is TGTGCCAGTAGTCCGGGACAGGGGCCCTCCTACGAGCAGTACTTC.

V gene TRBV30 combines with J gene TRBJ2-1; possibly TRBD1 or TRBD2 for D (5 bases each). The V gene's germline CDR1 is GTSNPN and CDR2 SVGIG (reference sequence). The germline V and J ends were trimmed by 2 bases and 0 bases, with 11 bases remaining between them. This CDR3 region has 15 residues. The CDR3 sequence: CAWSLGASSYNEQFF. CDR3 DNA sequence: TGTGCCTGGAGTCTCGGGGCCAGCTCCTACAATGAGCAGTTCTTC.

This chain uses TRBV9 with TRBJ2-7, with D possibly TRBD2 on 6 matching bases. The germline V gene encodes CDR1 SGDLS and CDR2 YYNGEE. V dropped 0 bases and J dropped 1 base, with 8 bases sitting between them. This CDR3 contains 14 residues. In nucleotides, the CDR3 is TGTGCCAGCAGCGTAGCTGGGAGGTCCTACGAGCAGTACTTC. It translates to CASSVAGRSYEQYF.

J is TRBJ2-7 and V is TRBV9; D is undetermined. V shed 3 bases and J shed 2 bases, with 12 bases lying between them. In germline, CDR1 is SGDLS, CDR2 YYNGEE. The length of the CDR3 is 14 residues. CDR3 bases: TGTGCCAGCAGCGCAGCAGGATTCGCCTACGAGCAGTACTTC. It codes for CASSAAGFAYEQYF. Using reference TRBV9 and TRBJ2-7 for the parts outside the CDR3, the full variable domain is DSGVTQTPKHLITATGQRVTLRCSPRSGDLSVYWYQQSLDQGLQFLIQYYNGEERAKGNILERFSAQQFPDLHSELNLSSLELGDSALYFCASSAAGFAYEQYFGPGTRLTVT.

Note on this clone: Possible read error: a much larger clone is one base away. The sample holds other DNA sequences that translate to the same CDR3. The chain carries TRBV13 and TRBJ2-7; D remains ambiguous. CDR1 is PRHDT, CDR2 FYEKMQ, per germline (reference sequence). This CDR3 contains 12 residues. V was pared by 1 base and J by 1 base, with 2 bases between. This CDR3 is CASSLASYEQYF. CDR3 nucleotide sequence: TGTGCCAGCAGCTTAGCGTCCTACGAGCAGTACTTC.